A single sample gave rise to the 17 T cell receptor beta chains below, sequenced in a study of blood T cell repertoires in COVID-19. Produced via immunoSEQ multiplex PCR; TCRdb's table is partial and in-frame only. The repertoire holds about 290,000 clones, 85% to 90% seen once, with around 10% in the top ten. The sequenced sample was peripheral blood. Source of these receptors: a woman in her 30s with COVID-19, enrolled during active disease.

V usage is TRBV20-1 and J usage is TRBJ2-1; 8 positions match TRBD2. CDR3 length equals 15 residues. After removal of 3 bases from V and 4 bases from J, the junction contained 8 bases not matched to a gene. Germline V CDR1 and CDR2: DFQATT, SNEGSKA (reference sequence). The CDR3 sequence: CSASIAGLDYNEQFF. The DNA for the CDR3 is TGCAGTGCTAGTATCGCGGGACTAGATTACAATGAGCAGTTCTTC.

The count of this clone is one. The CDR3 spells CASSLAAGGEETQYF. The CDR3 DNA sequence: TGCGCCAGCAGCTTGGCGGCAGGGGGCGAGGAGACCCAGTACTTC. The gene calls are TRBV5-1 and TRBJ2-5; 8 nucleotides match TRBD1. The CDR3 is made up of 15 amino acids. After removal of 0 bases from V and 5 bases from J, the junction contained 6 bases not matched to a gene. Germline V gene data show CDR1 as SGHRS and CDR2 as YFSETQ.

The gene calls are TRBV11-1 and TRBJ1-6; D is perhaps TRBD1 (6 bases). The V gene's germline CDR1 is SGHAT and CDR2 FQDESV (reference sequence). The CDR3 is 14 amino acids. The V gene lost 3 bases and the J gene lost 5 bases, with 8 bases spanning the gap. CDR3 in DNA: TGTGCCAGCAGCTTCACAGGGAATAATTCACCCCTCCACTTT. Its protein is CASSFTGNNSPLHF. The complete variable domain, with remaining parts taken from reference TRBV11-1 and TRBJ1-6, reads EAEVAQSPRYKITEKSQAVAFWCDPISGHATLYWYRQILGQGPELLVQFQDESVVDDSQLPKDRFSAERLKGVDSTLKIQPAELGDSAMYLCASSFTGNNSPLHFGNGTRLTVT.

The genes are TRBV7-9 and TRBJ2-1; a weak D match, TRBD1 (5 bases). Germline V CDR1 and CDR2: SEHNR, FQNEAQ (reference sequence). The CDR3 loop spans 16 amino acids. With 5 bases removed from V and 1 base from J, the gap between germline ends came to 15 bases. DNA of the CDR3: TGTGCCAGCAGCCTACCTCCAGGGTATTCCTACAATGAGCAGTTCTTC. This sequence encodes CASSLPPGYSYNEQFF.

The table lists this clone with a count of one. This chain connects TRBV4-1 to TRBJ1-2, with D unclear. Germline V gene data show CDR1 as MGHRA and CDR2 as YSYEKL. V lost 1 base and J 8 bases, leaving 8 bases between the germline ends. The CDR3 contains 12 residues. This CDR3 reads CASSQVGTGYTF. CDR3 nucleotides: TGCGCCAGCAGCCAAGTCGGTACGGGCTACACCTTC.

The chain joins TRBV14 to TRBJ1-3; D possibly corresponds to TRBD1 (5 bases). V was pared by 4 bases and J by 1 base, with 20 bases between. This CDR3 has 18 amino acids. Per germline, CDR1 SGHDN and CDR2 FVKESK. The chain's CDR3 is CASSPLGGQGESGNTIYF. CDR3 coding DNA: TGTGCCAGCAGCCCCCTCGGAGGGCAGGGAGAATCTGGAAACACCATATATTTT.

V gene TRBV10-2 combines with J gene TRBJ2-1, with 13 nucleotides matching TRBD2. Unmatched junction bases numbered 6, after V lost 6 bases and J lost 4 bases. The CDR3 sequence is 16 residues long. Germline V gene data show CDR1 as WSHSY and CDR2 as SAAADI. CDR3 protein: CASSPATSGGYNEQFF. The CDR3 coding sequence is TGCGCCAGCAGCCCTGCGACTAGCGGGGGGTACAATGAGCAGTTCTTC.

The chain employs TRBV2 and TRBJ2-3; TRBD2 matches at 8 bases. CDR3 length equals 14 residues. Germline V CDR1 and CDR2: SNHLY, FYNNEI. Trimming took 5 bases from V and 5 from J; bases not matched to a gene: 6. For the CDR3, the DNA is TGTGCCAGCAGTCGTCCGGGGGGGATAGATACGCAGTATTTT. This codes for CASSRPGGIDTQYF. The full variable domain, in which reference TRBV2 and TRBJ2-3 provide the parts outside the CDR3, is EPEVTQTPSHQVTQMGQEVILRCVPISNHLYFYWYRQILGQKVEFLVSFYNNEISEKSEIFDDQFSVERPDGSNFTLKIRSTKLEDSAMYFCASSRPGGIDTQYFGPGTRLTVL.

The chain combines TRBV7-9 with TRBJ1-1; no firm D call. CDR3 length: 13 residues. The V end lost 5 bases, the J end lost 3 bases, and 10 bases lay between the germline ends. Germline assignment: CDR1 SEHNR and CDR2 FQNEAQ (reference sequence). The CDR3 spells CASSPRPDTEAFF. DNA of the CDR3: TGTGCCAGCAGCCCTAGACCTGACACTGAAGCTTTCTTT.

The chain combines TRBV5-1 with TRBJ2-2; no reliable D call. The CDR3 extends over 15 amino acids. V lost 4 bases to trimming and J lost 3 bases, with 13 bases between them. CDR1 is SGHRS, CDR2 YFSETQ, per germline. The CDR3 DNA sequence: TGCGCCAGCAGCCTCCGCCGCGAGTACACCGGGGAGCTGTTTTTT. Protein sequence: CASSLRREYTGELFF.

The genes are TRBV28 and TRBJ1-5; D is unclear. Trimming removed 11 bases at V and 1 base at J, with 18 bases between. This CDR3 spans 15 amino acids. The germline V gene has CDR1 MDHEN and CDR2 SYDVKM. CDR3 nucleotide sequence: TGTGCCTTAAAAAGCGTGGGAGAAAGCAATCAGCCCCAGCATTTT. As protein: CALKSVGESNQPQHF.

The chain couples TRBV6-4 to TRBJ1-2; 7 bases agree with TRBD1. There are 15 residues in the CDR3. In germline, CDR1 is MRHNA, CDR2 SNTAGT. The junction had 7 bases not matched to a gene; V was cut back by 0 bases and J by 6 bases. The CDR3 region has the DNA TGTGCCAGCAGTGACTCAACAGGGGCAGGCGATGGCTACACCTTC. It translates to CASSDSTGAGDGYTF.

The V gene is TRBV27, the J gene TRBJ2-3; 10 nucleotides match TRBD1. The CDR3 spans 14 residues. Trimming cost V 6 bases and J 0 bases; bases outside gene matches: 0. The germline gives CDR1 MNHEY, CDR2 SMNVEV (reference sequence). The CDR3 DNA sequence: TGTGCCAGCAGGGGACAGGGGAGCACAGATACGCAGTATTTT. Translation: CASRGQGSTDTQYF.

This chain links TRBV5-1 with TRBJ2-7, with D perhaps TRBD1 (6 bases). V dropped 6 bases and J dropped 2 bases, with 12 bases sitting between them. The CDR3 covers 13 residues. Germline V CDR1 and CDR2: SGHRS, YFSETQ. The CDR3 loop is CASTQTGTYEQYF. CDR3 bases: TGCGCCAGCACCCAGACAGGCACCTACGAGCAGTACTTC. The variable domain in full, with the rest retrieved from reference TRBV5-1 and TRBJ2-7, is KAGVTQTPRYLIKTRGQQVTLSCSPISGHRSVSWYQQTPGQGLQFLFEYFSETQRNKGNFPGRFSGRQFSNSRSEMNVSTLELGDSALYLCASTQTGTYEQYFGPGTRLTVT.

A remark on this clone: The sample carries other DNA sequences with the same CDR3. This chain connects TRBV5-1 to TRBJ1-2; D unresolved. This CDR3 contains 14 residues. CDR1 is SGHRS, CDR2 YFSETQ, per germline. V was cut by 1 base and J by 4 bases, with 11 bases left in between. The CDR3 DNA is TGCGCCAGCAGCTTGTATGAGGGTACCTATGGCTACACCTTC. Translated: CASSLYEGTYGYTF.

The rearrangement links TRBV6-5 to TRBJ1-2, with a weak D call TRBD1 (5 bases). CDR1 MNHEY and CDR2 SVGAGI come from the germline V gene. This CDR3 comprises 13 residues. V was cut by 2 bases and J by 5 bases, with 9 bases left in between. The CDR3, as DNA: TGTGCCAGCAGTTACAGGGAGGGGTATGGCTACACCTTC. Residues: CASSYREGYGYTF.

The V call is TRBV18, the J call TRBJ1-1; D gene ambiguous. Trimming left V 1 base short and J 4 bases short, with 10 bases between. The CDR3 runs 14 residues. Germline CDR1 reads KGHSH; CDR2 reads LQKENI. CDR3 region: CASSPLGPGTEAFF. DNA for the CDR3: TGTGCCAGCTCACCACTTGGGCCTGGCACTGAAGCTTTCTTT.